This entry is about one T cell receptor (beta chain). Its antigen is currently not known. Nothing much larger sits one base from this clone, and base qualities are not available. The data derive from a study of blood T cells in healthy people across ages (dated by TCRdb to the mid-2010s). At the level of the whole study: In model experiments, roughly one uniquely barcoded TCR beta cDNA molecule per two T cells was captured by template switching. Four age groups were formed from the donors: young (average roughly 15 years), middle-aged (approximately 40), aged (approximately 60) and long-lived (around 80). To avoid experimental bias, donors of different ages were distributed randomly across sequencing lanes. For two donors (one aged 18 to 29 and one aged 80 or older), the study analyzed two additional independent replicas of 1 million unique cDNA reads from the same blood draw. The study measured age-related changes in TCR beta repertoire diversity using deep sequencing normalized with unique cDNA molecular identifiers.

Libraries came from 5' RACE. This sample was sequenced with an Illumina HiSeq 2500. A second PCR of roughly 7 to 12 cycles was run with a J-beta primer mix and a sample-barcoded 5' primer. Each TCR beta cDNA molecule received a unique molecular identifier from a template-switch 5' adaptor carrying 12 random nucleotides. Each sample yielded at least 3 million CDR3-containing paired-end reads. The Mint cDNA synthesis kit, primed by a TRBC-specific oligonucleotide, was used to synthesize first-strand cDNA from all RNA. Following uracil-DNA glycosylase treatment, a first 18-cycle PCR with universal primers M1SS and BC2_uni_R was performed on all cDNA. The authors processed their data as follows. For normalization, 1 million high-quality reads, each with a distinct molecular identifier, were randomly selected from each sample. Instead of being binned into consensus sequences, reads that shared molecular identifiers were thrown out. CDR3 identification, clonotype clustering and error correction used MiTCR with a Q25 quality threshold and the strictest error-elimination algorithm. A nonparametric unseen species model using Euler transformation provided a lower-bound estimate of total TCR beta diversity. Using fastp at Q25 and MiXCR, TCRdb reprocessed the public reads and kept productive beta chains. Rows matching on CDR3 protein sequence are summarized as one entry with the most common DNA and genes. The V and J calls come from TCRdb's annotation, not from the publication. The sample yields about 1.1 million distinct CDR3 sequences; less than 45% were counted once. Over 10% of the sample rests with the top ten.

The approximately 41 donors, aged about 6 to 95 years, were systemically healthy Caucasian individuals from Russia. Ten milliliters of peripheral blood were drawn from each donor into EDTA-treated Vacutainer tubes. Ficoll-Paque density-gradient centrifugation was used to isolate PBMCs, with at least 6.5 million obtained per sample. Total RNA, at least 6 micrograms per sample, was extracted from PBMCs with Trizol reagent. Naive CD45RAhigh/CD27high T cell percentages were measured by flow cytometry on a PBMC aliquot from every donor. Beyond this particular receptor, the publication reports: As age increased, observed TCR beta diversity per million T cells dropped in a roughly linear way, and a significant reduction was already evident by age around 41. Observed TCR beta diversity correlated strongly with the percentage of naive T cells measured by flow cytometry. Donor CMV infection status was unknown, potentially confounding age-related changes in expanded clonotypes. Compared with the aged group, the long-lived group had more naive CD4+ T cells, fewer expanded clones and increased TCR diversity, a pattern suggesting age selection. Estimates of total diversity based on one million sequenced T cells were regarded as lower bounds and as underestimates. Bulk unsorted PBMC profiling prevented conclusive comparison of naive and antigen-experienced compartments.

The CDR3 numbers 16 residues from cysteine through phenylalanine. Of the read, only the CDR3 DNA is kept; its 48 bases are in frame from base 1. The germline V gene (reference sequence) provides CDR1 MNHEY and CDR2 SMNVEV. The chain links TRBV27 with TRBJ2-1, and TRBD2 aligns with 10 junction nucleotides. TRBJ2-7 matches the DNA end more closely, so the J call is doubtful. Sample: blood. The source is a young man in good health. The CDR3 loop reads CASSPGRAGGFNEQYF. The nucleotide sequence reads TGTGCCAGCAGTCCCGGGAGAGCGGGGGGGTTTAACGAGCAGTACTTC.